This T cell receptor (beta chain) was captured in a study of shared clonotypes between healthy human individuals. Samples underwent the assay at deep level. Investigators spread the genomic DNA of each subset evenly over several immunoSEQ plates. Here immunoSEQ multiplex PCR was the method, and the copy in TCRdb shows in-frame clones only, minus some. This sample has a few million clones; around 95% occur once, and the top ten carry about 0.13%. Germline CDR1 reads KGHSH; CDR2 reads LQKENI. With 8 bases removed from V and 2 bases from J, the gap between germline ends came to 9 bases. The CDR3 spans 12 residues.

The source is a man aged 18 to 29 in good health. The chain employs TRBV18 and TRBJ2-5; D ambiguous. The sample consisted of naive CD4+ T cells sorted from blood. Subset specified: CD45RA+ positively selected. The CDR3 here is CASTRPQETQYF. The CDR3, as DNA: TGTGCCAGCACCAGACCACAAGAGACCCAGTACTTC.